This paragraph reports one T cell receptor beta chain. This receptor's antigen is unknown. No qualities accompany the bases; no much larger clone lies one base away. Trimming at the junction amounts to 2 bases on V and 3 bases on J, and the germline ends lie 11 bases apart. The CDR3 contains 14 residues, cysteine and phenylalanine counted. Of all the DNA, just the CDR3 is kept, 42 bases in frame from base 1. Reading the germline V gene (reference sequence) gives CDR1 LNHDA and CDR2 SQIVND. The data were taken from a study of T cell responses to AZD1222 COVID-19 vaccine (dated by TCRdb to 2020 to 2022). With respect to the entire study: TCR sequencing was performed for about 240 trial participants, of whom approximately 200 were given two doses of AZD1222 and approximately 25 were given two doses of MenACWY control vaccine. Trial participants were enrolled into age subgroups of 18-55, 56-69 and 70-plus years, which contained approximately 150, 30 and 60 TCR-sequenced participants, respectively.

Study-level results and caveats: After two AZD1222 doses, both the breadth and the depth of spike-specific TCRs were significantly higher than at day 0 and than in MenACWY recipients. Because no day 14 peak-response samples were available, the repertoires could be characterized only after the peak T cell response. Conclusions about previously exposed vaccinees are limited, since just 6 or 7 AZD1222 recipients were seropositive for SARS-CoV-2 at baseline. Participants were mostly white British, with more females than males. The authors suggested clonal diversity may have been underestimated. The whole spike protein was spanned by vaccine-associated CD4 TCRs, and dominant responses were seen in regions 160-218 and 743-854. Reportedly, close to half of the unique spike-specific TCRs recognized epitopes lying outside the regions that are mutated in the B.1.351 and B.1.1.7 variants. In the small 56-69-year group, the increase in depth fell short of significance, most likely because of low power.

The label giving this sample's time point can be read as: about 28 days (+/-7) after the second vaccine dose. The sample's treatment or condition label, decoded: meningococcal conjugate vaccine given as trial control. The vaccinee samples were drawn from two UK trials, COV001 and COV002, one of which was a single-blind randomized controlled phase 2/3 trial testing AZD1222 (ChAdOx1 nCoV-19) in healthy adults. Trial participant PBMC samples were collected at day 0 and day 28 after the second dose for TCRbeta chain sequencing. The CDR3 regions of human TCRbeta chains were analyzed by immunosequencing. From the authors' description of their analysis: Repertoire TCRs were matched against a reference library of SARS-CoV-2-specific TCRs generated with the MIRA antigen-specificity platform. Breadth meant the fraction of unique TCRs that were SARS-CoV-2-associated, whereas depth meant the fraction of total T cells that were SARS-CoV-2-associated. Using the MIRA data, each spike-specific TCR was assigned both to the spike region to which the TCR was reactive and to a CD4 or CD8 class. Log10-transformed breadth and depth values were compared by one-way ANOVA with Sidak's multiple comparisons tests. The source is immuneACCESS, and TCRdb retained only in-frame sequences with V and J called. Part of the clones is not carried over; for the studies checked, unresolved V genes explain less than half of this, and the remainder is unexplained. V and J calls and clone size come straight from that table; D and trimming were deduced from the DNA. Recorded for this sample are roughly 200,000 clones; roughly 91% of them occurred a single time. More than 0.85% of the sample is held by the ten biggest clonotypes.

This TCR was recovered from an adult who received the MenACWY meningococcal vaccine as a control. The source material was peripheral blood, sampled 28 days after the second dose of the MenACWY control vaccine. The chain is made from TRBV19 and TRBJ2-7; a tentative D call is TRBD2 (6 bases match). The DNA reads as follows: TGTGCCAGTAGTATACAGCTAGCGCGCTACGAGCAGTACTTC. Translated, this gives CASSIQLARYEQYF.